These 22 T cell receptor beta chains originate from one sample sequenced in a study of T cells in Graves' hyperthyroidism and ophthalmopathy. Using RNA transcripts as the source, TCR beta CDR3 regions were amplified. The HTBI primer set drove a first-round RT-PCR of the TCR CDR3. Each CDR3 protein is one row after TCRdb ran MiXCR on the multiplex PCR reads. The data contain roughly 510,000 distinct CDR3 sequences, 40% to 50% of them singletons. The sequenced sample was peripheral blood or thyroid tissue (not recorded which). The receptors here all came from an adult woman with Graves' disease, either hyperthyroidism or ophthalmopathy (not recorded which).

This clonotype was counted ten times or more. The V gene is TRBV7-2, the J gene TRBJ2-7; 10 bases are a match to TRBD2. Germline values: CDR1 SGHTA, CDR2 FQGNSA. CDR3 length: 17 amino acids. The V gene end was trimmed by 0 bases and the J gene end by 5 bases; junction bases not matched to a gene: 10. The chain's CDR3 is CASSLAFPAGGFDEQYF. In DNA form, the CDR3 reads TGTGCCAGCAGCTTAGCGTTCCCAGCGGGGGGGTTCGACGAGCAGTACTTC.

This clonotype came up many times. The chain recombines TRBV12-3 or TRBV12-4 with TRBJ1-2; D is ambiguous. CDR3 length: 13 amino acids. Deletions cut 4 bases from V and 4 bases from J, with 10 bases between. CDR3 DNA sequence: TGTGCCAGCAGTTCCGGTCCCCGCTATGGCTACACCTTC. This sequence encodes CASSSGPRYGYTF.

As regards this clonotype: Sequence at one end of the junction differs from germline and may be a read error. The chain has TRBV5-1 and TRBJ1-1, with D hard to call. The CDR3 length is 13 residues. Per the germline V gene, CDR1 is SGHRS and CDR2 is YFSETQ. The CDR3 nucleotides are TGTGCCAGCAGAAAAGGCGCTGACACTGAAGCTTTCTTT. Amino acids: CASRKGADTEAFF.

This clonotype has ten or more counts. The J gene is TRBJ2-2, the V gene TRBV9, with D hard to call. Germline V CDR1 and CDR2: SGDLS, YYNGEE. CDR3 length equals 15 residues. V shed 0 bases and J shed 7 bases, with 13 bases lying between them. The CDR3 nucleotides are TGTGCCAGCAGCGTAGAGAACTGGCTCAACGGGGAGCTGTTTTTT. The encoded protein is CASSVENWLNGELFF.

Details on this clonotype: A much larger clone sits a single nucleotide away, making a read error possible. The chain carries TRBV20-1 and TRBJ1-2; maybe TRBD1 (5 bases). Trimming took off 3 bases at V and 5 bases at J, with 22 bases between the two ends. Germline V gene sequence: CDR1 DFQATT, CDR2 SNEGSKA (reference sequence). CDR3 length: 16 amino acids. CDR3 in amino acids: CSASRVSSEKDYGYTF. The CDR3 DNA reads TGCAGTGCTAGCAGGGTCTCTTCAGAGAAAGATTATGGCTACACCTTC.

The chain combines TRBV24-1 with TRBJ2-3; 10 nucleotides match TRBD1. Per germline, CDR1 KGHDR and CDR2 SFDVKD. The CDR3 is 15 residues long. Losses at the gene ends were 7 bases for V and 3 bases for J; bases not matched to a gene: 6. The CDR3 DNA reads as TGTGCCACCAGCCCACCGGGACAGGGGACAGATACGCAGTATTTT. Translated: CATSPPGQGTDTQYF.

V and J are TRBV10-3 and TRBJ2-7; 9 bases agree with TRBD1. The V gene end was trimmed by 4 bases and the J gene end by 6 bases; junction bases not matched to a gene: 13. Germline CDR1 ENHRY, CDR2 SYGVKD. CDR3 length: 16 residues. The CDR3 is CAISGLSGTGNREQYF. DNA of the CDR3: TGTGCCATCAGTGGATTATCCGGGACAGGGAATCGCGAGCAGTACTTC.

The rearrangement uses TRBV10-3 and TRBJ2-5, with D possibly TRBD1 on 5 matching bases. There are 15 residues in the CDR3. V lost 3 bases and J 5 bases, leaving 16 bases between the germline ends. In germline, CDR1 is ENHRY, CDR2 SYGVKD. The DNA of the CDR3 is TGTGCCATCAGTGAAACGAGTCAGGGTAGCGAGACCCAGTACTTC. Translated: CAISETSQGSETQYF.

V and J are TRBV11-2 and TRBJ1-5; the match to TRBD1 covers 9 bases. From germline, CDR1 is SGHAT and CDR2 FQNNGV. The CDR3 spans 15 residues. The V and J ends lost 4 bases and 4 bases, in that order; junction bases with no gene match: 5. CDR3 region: CASSWDDRGNQPQHF. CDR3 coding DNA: TGTGCCAGCAGCTGGGATGACAGGGGGAATCAGCCCCAGCATTTT.

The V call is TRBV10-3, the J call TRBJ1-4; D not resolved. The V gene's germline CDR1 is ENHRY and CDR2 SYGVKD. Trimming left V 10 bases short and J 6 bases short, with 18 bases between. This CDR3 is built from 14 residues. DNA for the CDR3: TGTGCCAGCGTGGAGGGCATTATGGATGAAAAACTGTTTTTT. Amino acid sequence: CASVEGIMDEKLFF.

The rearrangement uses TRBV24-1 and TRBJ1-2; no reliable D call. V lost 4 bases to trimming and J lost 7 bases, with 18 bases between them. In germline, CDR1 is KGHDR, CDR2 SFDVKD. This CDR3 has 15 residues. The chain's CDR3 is CATSDPIDSTGGYTF. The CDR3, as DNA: TGTGCCACCAGTGACCCCATCGACTCAACGGGTGGCTACACCTTC.

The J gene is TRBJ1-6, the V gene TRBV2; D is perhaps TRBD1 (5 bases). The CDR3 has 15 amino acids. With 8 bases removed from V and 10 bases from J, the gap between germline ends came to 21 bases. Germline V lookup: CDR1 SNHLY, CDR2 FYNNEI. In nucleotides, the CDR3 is TGTGCCAGCTTTTCCAGGGCGTTTGTTGACTCACCCCTCCACTTT. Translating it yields CASFSRAFVDSPLHF.

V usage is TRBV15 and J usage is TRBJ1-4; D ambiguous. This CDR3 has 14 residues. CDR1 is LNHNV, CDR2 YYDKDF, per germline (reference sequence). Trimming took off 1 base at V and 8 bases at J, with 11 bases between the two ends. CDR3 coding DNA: TGTGCCACCAGCAGAGTGGCGGTATACGAAAAACTGTTTTTT. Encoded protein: CATSRVAVYEKLFF.

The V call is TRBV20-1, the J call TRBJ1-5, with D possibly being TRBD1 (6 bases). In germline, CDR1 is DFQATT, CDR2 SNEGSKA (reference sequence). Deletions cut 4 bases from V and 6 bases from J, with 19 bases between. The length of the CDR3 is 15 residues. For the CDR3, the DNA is TGCAGTGCTACCGTAGGTGGGGGGCAGGGTCAGCCCCAGCATTTT. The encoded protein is CSATVGGGQGQPQHF.

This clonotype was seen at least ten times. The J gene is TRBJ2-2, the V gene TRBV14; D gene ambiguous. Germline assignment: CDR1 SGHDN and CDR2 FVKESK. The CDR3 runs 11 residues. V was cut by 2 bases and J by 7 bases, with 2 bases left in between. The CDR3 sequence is CASSQFGELFF. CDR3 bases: TGTGCCAGCAGCCAATTCGGGGAGCTGTTTTTT.

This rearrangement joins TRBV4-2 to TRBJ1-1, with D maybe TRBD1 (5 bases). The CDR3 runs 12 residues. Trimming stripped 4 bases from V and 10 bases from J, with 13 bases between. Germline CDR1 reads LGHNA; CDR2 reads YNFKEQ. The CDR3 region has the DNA TGTGCCAGCAGCCCATGGGGGGGGATAGCTTTCTTT. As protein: CASSPWGGIAFF.

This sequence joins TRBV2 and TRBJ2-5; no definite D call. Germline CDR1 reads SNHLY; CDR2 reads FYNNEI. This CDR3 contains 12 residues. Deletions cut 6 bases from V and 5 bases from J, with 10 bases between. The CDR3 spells CASSAIRETQYF. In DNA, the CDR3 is TGTGCCAGCAGCGCCATACGGGAGACCCAGTACTTC. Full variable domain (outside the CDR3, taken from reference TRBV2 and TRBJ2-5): EPEVTQTPSHQVTQMGQEVILRCVPISNHLYFYWYRQILGQKVEFLVSFYNNEISEKSEIFDDQFSVERPDGSNFTLKIRSTKLEDSAMYFCASSAIRETQYFGPGTRLLVL.

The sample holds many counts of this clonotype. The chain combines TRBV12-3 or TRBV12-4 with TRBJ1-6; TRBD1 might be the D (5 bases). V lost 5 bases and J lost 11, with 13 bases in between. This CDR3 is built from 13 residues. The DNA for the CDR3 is TGTGCCAGCAGTCGGGACTTGACTCCACCCCTCCACTTT. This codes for CASSRDLTPPLHF.

CDR3 region: CASSSAGGPGSYNEQFF. Here the CDR3 DNA reads TGCGCCAGCAGCTCCGCCGGAGGGCCTGGCTCCTACAATGAGCAGTTCTTC. V gene TRBV5-1 combines with J gene TRBJ2-1; D is possibly TRBD2 (6 bases). There are 17 residues in the CDR3. Germline CDR1 is SGHRS and CDR2 is YFSETQ. Trimming stripped 3 bases from V and 0 bases from J, with 16 bases between.

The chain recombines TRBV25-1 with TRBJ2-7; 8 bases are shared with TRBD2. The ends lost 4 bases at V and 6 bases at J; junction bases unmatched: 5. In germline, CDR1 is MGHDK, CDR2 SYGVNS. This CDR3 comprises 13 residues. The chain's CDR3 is CASSVGLAREQYF. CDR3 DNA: TGTGCCAGCAGTGTCGGACTAGCCCGCGAGCAGTACTTC.

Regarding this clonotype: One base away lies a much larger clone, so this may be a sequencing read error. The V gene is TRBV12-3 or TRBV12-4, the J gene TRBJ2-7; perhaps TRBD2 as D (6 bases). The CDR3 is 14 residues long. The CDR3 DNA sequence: TGTGCCAGCAGTTCTAACGCGGGGATCTACGGGCAGTACTTC. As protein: CASSSNAGIYGQYF.

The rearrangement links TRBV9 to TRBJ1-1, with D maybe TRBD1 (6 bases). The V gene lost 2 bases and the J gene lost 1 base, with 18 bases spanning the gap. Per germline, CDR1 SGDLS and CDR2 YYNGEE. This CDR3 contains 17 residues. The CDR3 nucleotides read TGTGCCAGCAGCGTGAGTGGGGGGGGCATAGGGAACACTGAAGCTTTCTTT. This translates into CASSVSGGGIGNTEAFF. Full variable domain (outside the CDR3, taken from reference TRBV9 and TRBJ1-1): DSGVTQTPKHLITATGQRVTLRCSPRSGDLSVYWYQQSLDQGLQFLIQYYNGEERAKGNILERFSAQQFPDLHSELNLSSLELGDSALYFCASSVSGGGIGNTEAFFGQGTRLTVV.